This T cell receptor beta chain came from a study of T cell responses to AZD1222 COVID-19 vaccine. The protocol was immunoSEQ multiplex PCR, while the TCRdb copy is restricted to in-frame clones and leaves out a portion. The sample has 100,000 to 150,000 clones; approximately 90% are singletons. Germline-derived CDR1 and CDR2 are GTSNPN and SVGIG (reference sequence). The CDR3 is made up of 12 amino acids. The V gene lost 4 bases and the J gene lost 10 bases, with 16 bases spanning the gap. This clonotype originated in an adult in good health. Sequenced material: peripheral blood, taken on day 0 of AZD1222 vaccination. This rearrangement joins TRBV30 to TRBJ1-1, with D perhaps TRBD1 (6 bases). The CDR3 spells CAWTTGGGGAFF. In nucleotides, the CDR3 is TGTGCCTGGACCACCGGGGGGGGCGGAGCTTTCTTT. The full variable domain, its missing parts supplied by reference TRBV30 and TRBJ1-1, is SQTIHQWPATLVQPVGSPLSLECTVEGTSNPNLYWYRQAAGRGLQLLFYSVGIGQISSEVPQNLSASRPQDRQFILSSKKLLLSDSGFYLCAWTTGGGGAFFGQGTRLTVV.